The present T cell receptor (beta chain) was sequenced within a study of blood T cell repertoires in COVID-19. Study background: COVID-19 samples from acute and convalescent phases originated in the United States, Italy and Spain. Sources were T cells, B-cell-depleted T cells, or PBMCs; the material itself was cDNA or gDNA.

Original processing methods: Cell counts per sample came from amplifying reference gene primers. TCRdb keeps only in-frame clones here, not all; method: immunoSEQ multiplex PCR. V, J and clone size derive from that table, while D and trimming were established from the DNA sequence. The profile shows 130,000 or so clones, about four fifths of them singletons. CDR3 length: 14 residues. Deletions cut 2 bases from V and 1 base from J, with 9 bases between. Per the germline V gene, CDR1 is SGDLS and CDR2 is YYNGEE. The sequence was collected from a man aged 55 to 70 with acute or convalescent COVID-19. This chain joins TRBV9 and TRBJ1-2; D is undetermined. Material: peripheral blood. The DNA for the CDR3 is TGTGCCAGCAGCGTTCAGGCCGTTAACTATGGCTACACCTTC. The encoded protein is CASSVQAVNYGYTF.